Sequencing of this T cell receptor beta chain was carried out in a study of blood T cell repertoires in COVID-19. Study overall: The study drew acute and convalescent COVID-19 samples from the United States, Italy and Spain.

On this clone: Other DNA sequences from this sample encode an identical CDR3 as well.

Per the original data handling: Counts of nucleated cells, estimated from reference gene primer amplification, were obtained. Method: immunoSEQ multiplex PCR; TCRdb's copy keeps in-frame clones and lacks some. That table supplies the V and J calls and clone size; D and trimming were determined from the DNA. Among 90,000 to 110,000 clones listed, roughly 80% were seen once. Germline CDR1 SGHTA, CDR2 FQGNSA. Trimming shortened V by 5 bases and J by 5 bases, and 10 bases separated the two germline ends. This CDR3 comprises 13 residues. The sequence came from a woman aged 60-70 years with acute or convalescent COVID-19. The rearrangement links TRBV7-2 to TRBJ2-1; no reliable D call. The sequenced material came from peripheral blood. DNA of the CDR3: TGTGCCAGCAGCCTAGGCAGCGACAATGAGCAGTTCTTC. Its translation is CASSLGSDNEQFF.